These 12 T cell receptor beta chains share one sample of origin, sequenced in a study of OX40 agonist ivuxolimab in advanced cancers. Repertoires were generated with immunoSEQ multiplex PCR, while TCRdb's copy carries only in-frame clones and drops some. Here the sample spans some 58,000 clones, roughly 80% being singletons. The source was CD4+ or CD8+ T cells sorted from blood, collected in a trial of the OX40 agonist ivuxolimab. These receptors were collected from an adult with an advanced solid tumor such as melanoma, head and neck, liver or kidney cancer.

This chain joins TRBV27 and TRBJ2-7; the match to TRBD2 covers 15 bases. J gave up 5 bases and V 4 bases, and 6 bases lay outside the gene matches. This CDR3 is 16 amino acids long. Germline V gives CDR1 MNHEY, CDR2 SMNVEV (reference sequence). The DNA for the CDR3 is TGTGCCAGCAGTTCTGGACTAGCGGGAGGGCAAAACGAGCAGTACGTC. This encodes CASSSGLAGGQNEQYV.

The V call is TRBV7-9, the J call TRBJ2-7, with D hard to call. The ends were cut back, 3 bases at V and 5 bases at J, with 5 bases in the middle. This CDR3 has 11 residues. The germline CDR1 and CDR2 sequences are SEHNR and FQNEAQ (reference sequence). The CDR3 sequence is CASSFVHEQYF. The CDR3, as DNA: TGTGCCAGCAGCTTCGTGCACGAGCAGTACTTC.

The chain has TRBV5-1 and TRBJ2-3, with no clear D. Per germline, CDR1 SGHRS and CDR2 YFSETQ. V lost 0 bases and J 0 bases, leaving 5 bases between the germline ends. CDR3 size: 14 residues. The CDR3 region is CASSLVPSTDTQYF. Written as DNA, the CDR3 is TGCGCCAGCAGCTTGGTTCCTAGCACAGATACGCAGTATTTT.

This clone was picked up a small number of times. The V and J genes are TRBV27 and TRBJ1-2; 8 nucleotides align to TRBD1. V lost 6 bases to trimming and J lost 0 bases; unmatched junction nucleotides: 6. The CDR3 loop spans 15 amino acids. The germline gives CDR1 MNHEY, CDR2 SMNVEV (reference sequence). CDR3: CASRRAGGANYGYTF. CDR3 coding DNA: TGTGCCAGCAGACGAGCAGGGGGCGCTAACTATGGCTACACCTTC.

The chain combines TRBV6-6 with TRBJ2-1; 9 bases are shared with TRBD2. CDR1 and CDR2 from the germline V gene are MNHNY and SVGAGI (reference sequence). The CDR3 contains 16 residues. V was clipped by 6 bases and J by 7 bases; unmatched bases: 13. This CDR3 reads CASRRTSDHIGNEQFF. CDR3 coding DNA: TGTGCCAGCAGGCGGACTAGCGATCACATAGGGAATGAGCAGTTCTTC.

The chain is built from TRBV9 and TRBJ1-2; no firm D call. Germline V gene lookup returns CDR1 SGDLS and CDR2 YYNGEE. V lost 0 bases to trimming and J lost 6 bases, with 18 bases between them. The CDR3 runs 16 residues. The CDR3 loop is CASSVGNPVGRDGYTF. CDR3 coding DNA: TGTGCCAGCAGCGTAGGCAATCCGGTAGGGAGGGATGGCTACACCTTC.

This chain uses TRBV19 with TRBJ1-2, with no clear D. The CDR3 is 14 amino acids. Deletions cut 4 bases from V and 4 bases from J, with 13 bases between. Looked up from germline, CDR1 is LNHDA and CDR2 is SQIVND (reference sequence). The CDR3 nucleotides are TGTGCCAGTAGTACCCTACAAGGGCCCTATGGCTACACCTTC. Translating gives CASSTLQGPYGYTF.

The chain joins TRBV21-1 to TRBJ1-3. TRBV21-1 is a pseudogene. This CDR3 is 14 amino acids long. CDR3 protein: CASSGVFSGNTIYF. As DNA, the CDR3 is TGTGCCAGCAGCGGGGTATTCTCTGGAAACACCATATATTTT.

The chain uses TRBV27 and TRBJ2-7; 12 nucleotides align to TRBD2. With V trimmed by 3 bases and J by 3 bases, 9 bases remained unmatched. The CDR3 consists of 17 residues. In germline, CDR1 is MNHEY, CDR2 SMNVEV (reference sequence). In DNA form, the CDR3 reads TGTGCCAGCAGTTTGTCCGGACTAGCGGGAAACTTCTACGAGCAGTACTTC. Its protein product is CASSLSGLAGNFYEQYF.

This clone was seen just once. This chain uses TRBV5-1 with TRBJ1-1, with a weak D call TRBD1 (5 bases). Germline V CDR1 and CDR2: SGHRS, YFSETQ. V was trimmed by 4 bases and J by 7 bases, leaving 17 bases between them. This CDR3 region has 14 residues. DNA of the CDR3: TGCGCCAGCAGCGCCACAGGTTTAGATAGTGAAGCTTTCTTT. Its translation is CASSATGLDSEAFF.

V and J are TRBV5-1 and TRBJ2-3, with no clear D. Trimming took 4 bases from V and 0 from J, leaving 9 bases between them. The length of the CDR3 is 14 residues. CDR1 is SGHRS and CDR2 is YFSETQ in the germline V gene. The CDR3 loop reads CASSVSSSTDTQYF. The CDR3 DNA reads as TGCGCCAGCAGCGTTAGCAGTAGCACAGATACGCAGTATTTT.

V is TRBV25-1 and J is TRBJ2-3; D not certain. This CDR3 is built from 14 residues. The V gene lost 2 bases and the J gene lost 2 bases, with 8 bases spanning the gap. Germline values: CDR1 MGHDK, CDR2 SYGVNS. The CDR3 reads CASSEMEATDTQYF. The DNA of the CDR3 is TGTGCCAGCAGTGAAATGGAAGCCACAGATACGCAGTATTTT.